This TCR beta chain was identified in a study of molecular identifiers for immune sequencing clone quantification. Broader study findings: Single-cell amounts of spiked Jurkat TCR RNA were reportedly detectable among roughly 1 million naive cells.

TCRdb re-called the PCR reads through MiXCR, storing one row per CDR3 protein. This sample has approximately 550,000 distinct CDR3 sequences, with about 21% found just once. CDR1 and CDR2 from the germline V gene are SGHRS and YFSETQ. The V segment lost 4 bases and the J segment 5 bases; nucleotides outside the gene matches: 16. The CDR3 extends over 17 amino acids. CD8+CD4-CCR7+CD45RA+ sorting gave the naive CD8 T cells. In regard to this clonotype: Its target is not known.

This clonotype was sampled from a human donor in good health. Some libraries in this study had Jurkat cell RNA spiked in. The sequenced sample was naive CD8+ T cells from blood, with Jurkat cell RNA spiked in. Subset defined: FACS-sorted CD8+CD4-CCR7+CD45RA+ naive T cells. This chain uses TRBV5-1 with TRBJ2-7; 9 nucleotides align to TRBD1. As DNA, the CDR3 is TGCGCCAGCAGCCCTCGAATTTCACAGGGGGCATCGGACGAGCAGTACTTC. Residues: CASSPRISQGASDEQYF. Filled out from reference TRBV5-1 and TRBJ2-7, the complete variable domain reads KAGVTQTPRYLIKTRGQQVTLSCSPISGHRSVSWYQQTPGQGLQFLFEYFSETQRNKGNFPGRFSGRQFSNSRSEMNVSTLELGDSALYLCASSPRISQGASDEQYFGPGTRLTVT.